Each of the 5 T cell receptor beta chains below was sequenced from the same sample in a study of circulating CD8 cells and anti-PD-1 response in melanoma. Using 15 ng of total RNA, TCR libraries were made with the QIAseq Immune Repertoire TCR panel. TCRdb processed the reads anew with MiXCR; each CDR3 protein has one entry. The sample includes under 600 distinct CDR3 sequences, approximately 6.7% seen only once; the top ten take roughly a tenth. From live CD3+CD8+TCRalphabeta+ cells, four PD-1 and/or TIGIT subsets were sorted. The sequenced sample was CD8+ T cells from PBMCs, obtained at baseline or after one month of anti-PD-1 therapy (not recorded which). The receptors derive from a human donor with melanoma.

The table lists this clonotype with a few counts. J is TRBJ2-5 and V is TRBV2; no definite D call. V dropped 6 bases and J dropped 4 bases, with 6 bases sitting between them. This CDR3 contains 11 residues. The germline CDR1 and CDR2 sequences are SNHLY and FYNNEI. The CDR3 is CASRDPETQYF. Here the CDR3 DNA reads TGTGCCAGCAGGGACCCAGAGACCCAGTACTTC. The full variable domain, rest sourced from reference TRBV2 and TRBJ2-5, is EPEVTQTPSHQVTQMGQEVILRCVPISNHLYFYWYRQILGQKVEFLVSFYNNEISEKSEIFDDQFSVERPDGSNFTLKIRSTKLEDSAMYFCASRDPETQYFGPGTRLLVL.

Only a few counts were recorded for this clonotype. This could be a read error, since a much larger clone is one nucleotide away. V and J are TRBV2 and TRBJ2-2, with TRBD1 as a possible D gene (6 bases). This CDR3 has 14 amino acids. Germline V CDR1 and CDR2: SNHLY, FYNNEI. The germline V and J ends were trimmed by 10 bases and 3 bases, with 15 bases remaining between them. Here the CDR3 reads CATEEGGDTGELFF. For the CDR3, the DNA is TGTGCCACGGAAGAAGGGGGAGACACCGGGGAGCTGTTTTTT.

Sample share makes this clonotype medium-sized. V is TRBV28 and J is TRBJ1-1; no reliable D call. The CDR3 sequence is 12 residues long. The germline V and J ends were trimmed by 3 bases and 4 bases, with 6 bases remaining between them. Germline V lookup: CDR1 MDHEN, CDR2 SYDVKM. The CDR3 coding sequence is TGTGCCAGCAGTTTGGGCACCACTGAAGCTTTCTTT. Translating it yields CASSLGTTEAFF. The complete variable domain, with remaining parts taken from reference TRBV28 and TRBJ1-1, reads DVKVTQSSRYLVKRTGEKVFLECVQDMDHENMFWYRQDPGLGLRLIYFSYDVKMKEKGDIPEGYSVSREKKERFSLILESASTNQTSMYLCASSLGTTEAFFGQGTRLTVV.

By frequency in the sample, this clonotype is large. The rearrangement links TRBV12-3 or TRBV12-4 to TRBJ1-3; TRBD1 matches at 7 bases. The junction had 5 bases not matched to a gene; V was cut back by 1 base and J by 2 bases. The CDR3 contains 16 residues. CDR3 residues: CASSLGRGGTGNTIYF. The CDR3 DNA reads TGTGCCAGCAGTTTAGGAAGAGGGGGCACTGGAAACACCATATATTTT.

In this sample, this clonotype is large. The J gene is TRBJ1-5, the V gene TRBV19; 9 positions agree with TRBD1. From germline, CDR1 is LNHDA and CDR2 SQIVND (reference sequence). Trimming removed 7 bases from V and 4 bases from J; junction bases left unmatched: 8. The CDR3 is 15 amino acids. CDR3 loop: CASNLQGAVNQPQHF. For the CDR3, the DNA is TGTGCCAGTAACCTACAGGGGGCCGTGAATCAGCCCCAGCATTTT.